This record covers a single T cell receptor (beta chain). Its matching antigen is unknown. The data were taken from a study of T cells in localized non-small cell lung cancer. Notes on the study in general: As only one tumor region underwent sequencing, heterogeneity remains possible. Adjacent lung exhibited a median of about 57 among the 100 most abundant tumor clones. Measurement of T cell clonality placed uninvolved adjacent lung highest, above the level in tumor. Among blood samples, higher T cell density accompanied longer overall survival.

Clones were sequenced by immunoSEQ multiplex PCR, and TCRdb holds only the in-frame ones, with some missing. The sample carries around 70,000 clones, roughly 83% recorded once. This CDR3 spans 14 amino acids. Germline CDR1 reads SNHLY; CDR2 reads FYNNEI. V lost 7 bases, J lost 0 bases, and 11 bases lay in between. The receptor's source is a female donor over 55 with stage I lung adenocarcinoma. The chain carries TRBV2 and TRBJ2-3; D gene uncertain. The material sequenced was peripheral blood, taken before any cancer treatment. CDR3 nucleotides: TGTGCCAGCAAGATTAAGACTAGCACAGATACGCAGTATTTT. As protein: CASKIKTSTDTQYF. Full variable domain (remainder filled in from reference TRBV2 and TRBJ2-3): EPEVTQTPSHQVTQMGQEVILRCVPISNHLYFYWYRQILGQKVEFLVSFYNNEISEKSEIFDDQFSVERPDGSNFTLKIRSTKLEDSAMYFCASKIKTSTDTQYFGPGTRLTVL.